These 23 T cell receptor beta chains were all obtained from the same sample, sequenced in a study of T cells after yellow fever vaccination. TCRdb re-derived calls from the 5' RACE reads in MiXCR, one entry per CDR3 protein. This table has approximately 300,000 distinct CDR3 sequences, 8.5% to 10% appearing once. Source: PBMCs, taken on the day of the first yellow fever vaccination. Every receptor here comes from a man younger than 35 who received the YFV17D yellow fever vaccine.

This clonotype was seen more than once but under ten times. The V and J genes are TRBV20-1 and TRBJ1-2, with TRBD1 identical over 7 bases. The V segment lost 3 bases and the J segment 6 bases; nucleotides outside the gene matches: 13. Germline CDR1 DFQATT, CDR2 SNEGSKA (reference sequence). This CDR3 region has 15 residues. Here the CDR3 reads CSARTGRLETDGYTF. DNA of the CDR3: TGCAGTGCTAGGACAGGGCGCCTGGAGACGGATGGCTACACCTTC.

This clonotype has more than one count but fewer than ten. This rearrangement joins TRBV7-2 to TRBJ1-5; no definite D call. Germline V gene lookup returns CDR1 SGHTA and CDR2 FQGNSA. The germline V and J ends were trimmed by 6 bases and 3 bases, with 21 bases remaining between them. The CDR3 sequence is 17 residues long. CDR3 residues: CASSLFPGLISNQPQHF. The CDR3 DNA reads TGTGCCAGCAGTCTTTTTCCGGGCCTGATATCCAATCAGCCCCAGCATTTT. Based on the CDR3 plus reference TRBV7-2 and TRBJ1-5, the full variable domain is GAGVSQSPSNKVTEKGKDVELRCDPISGHTALYWYRQSLGQGLEFLIYFQGNSAPDKSGLPSDRFSAERTGGSVSTLTIQRTQQEDSAVYLCASSLFPGLISNQPQHFGDGTRLSIL.

The chain links TRBV7-8 to TRBJ2-1; 9 bases map to TRBD2. The CDR3 consists of 15 residues. The germline V gene encodes CDR1 SGHVS and CDR2 FQNEAQ. With 5 bases clipped from V and 5 bases from J, the junction kept 7 bases outside the gene matches. CDR3 DNA sequence: TGTGCCAGCAGCCACGGGCAGCGGGGGGACAATGAGCAGTTCTTC. Protein sequence: CASSHGQRGDNEQFF.

This chain joins TRBV6-1 and TRBJ2-2, with unresolved D. Trimming removed 4 bases at V and 3 bases at J, with 9 bases between. Germline loops: CDR1 MNHNS, CDR2 SASEGT. The CDR3 is made up of 14 amino acids. DNA of the CDR3: TGTGCCAGCAGTGTATATAGGTACACCGGGGAGCTGTTTTTT. Translating it yields CASSVYRYTGELFF.

The chain combines TRBV7-2 with TRBJ1-1; TRBD1 matches at 7 bases. With 5 bases clipped from V and 1 base from J, the junction kept 10 bases outside the gene matches. The CDR3 runs to 16 residues. Germline V gene data show CDR1 as SGHTA and CDR2 as FQGNSA. CDR3 nucleotide sequence: TGTGCCAGCAGCCCAGTAGGGCCAGGGGGGAACACTGAAGCTTTCTTT. Amino acid sequence: CASSPVGPGGNTEAFF.

This clonotype was seen ten or more times. This chain links TRBV12-3 or TRBV12-4 with TRBJ2-3, with unresolved D. The CDR3 extends over 15 amino acids. The ends were cut back, 0 bases at V and 1 base at J, with 8 bases in the middle. The CDR3 sequence is CASSLALTGTDTQYF. CDR3 coding DNA: TGTGCCAGCAGTTTAGCGTTAACGGGCACAGATACGCAGTATTTT.

Ten or more counts support this clonotype. CDR3 residues: CASSFSNDNEQFF. In nucleotides, the CDR3 is TGTGCCAGCAGCTTTAGCAACGACAATGAGCAGTTCTTC. The rearrangement uses TRBV7-9 and TRBJ2-1; D is uncertain. CDR1 and CDR2 from the germline V gene are SEHNR and FQNEAQ (reference sequence). V was shortened by 3 bases and J by 5 bases, with 8 bases between the two germline ends. This CDR3 has 13 amino acids.

This clonotype was detected a few times. The chain recombines TRBV10-3 with TRBJ2-7, with 8 nucleotides matching TRBD2. J was trimmed by 2 bases and V by 3 bases; bases with no gene match: 3. From germline, CDR1 is ENHRY and CDR2 SYGVKD. The CDR3 sequence is 14 residues long. The CDR3 coding sequence is TGTGCCATCAGTGAAGCGGGGGCAGCCTACGAGCAGTACTTC. This gives the protein CAISEAGAAYEQYF.

This clonotype was observed a handful of times. The DNA for the CDR3 is TGTGCCAGTAGACTAGCGGGGGGGCGAGAGCAGTTCTTC. This encodes CASRLAGGREQFF. This chain connects TRBV7-2 to TRBJ2-1; TRBD2 matches at 14 bases. The CDR3 contains 13 residues. The germline V gene encodes CDR1 SGHTA and CDR2 FQGNSA. V dropped 9 bases and J dropped 10; count of bases not matched to a gene: 5.

This clonotype turned up a few times. The V gene is TRBV20-1, the J gene TRBJ2-7, with 7 bases lining up with TRBD2. The J segment lost 6 bases and the V segment lost 2 bases, leaving 10 bases of the junction unmatched. The CDR3 has 14 residues. Germline V CDR1 and CDR2: DFQATT, SNEGSKA (reference sequence). CDR3 nucleotide sequence: TGCAGTGCTAGAAAATCTTTCAGCGGGGTCGAGCAGTACGTC. It is translated as CSARKSFSGVEQYV.

The rearrangement uses TRBV6-1 and TRBJ2-5; D may be TRBD2 (5 bases). The CDR3 is 15 amino acids. The V gene lost 7 bases and the J gene lost 4 bases, with 19 bases spanning the gap. CDR1 and CDR2 from the germline V gene are MNHNS and SASEGT. CDR3 in amino acids: CASNKPRASGETQYF. The CDR3 DNA reads as TGTGCCAGCAATAAACCGAGGGCGAGCGGAGAGACCCAGTACTTC.

This chain connects TRBV20-1 to TRBJ1-5; D perhaps matches TRBD1 (5 bases). V was pared by 0 bases and J by 1 base, with 10 bases between. Germline V gene lookup returns CDR1 DFQATT and CDR2 SNEGSKA (reference sequence). The CDR3 has 15 residues. The CDR3 DNA follows: TGCAGTGCTAGAGATGCCGGGGGGAGCAATCAGCCCCAGCATTTT. It translates to CSARDAGGSNQPQHF.

The chain employs TRBV7-2 and TRBJ2-3; D not resolved. Germline values: CDR1 SGHTA, CDR2 FQGNSA. Trimming took off 0 bases at V and 4 bases at J, with 8 bases between the two ends. The CDR3 contains 14 residues. The CDR3 DNA sequence: TGTGCCAGCAGCTTAGCCCCTTACCCAGATACGCAGTATTTT. It encodes CASSLAPYPDTQYF. The full variable domain, in which reference TRBV7-2 and TRBJ2-3 provide the parts outside the CDR3, is GAGVSQSPSNKVTEKGKDVELRCDPISGHTALYWYRQSLGQGLEFLIYFQGNSAPDKSGLPSDRFSAERTGGSVSTLTIQRTQQEDSAVYLCASSLAPYPDTQYFGPGTRLTVL.

The sample holds a few counts of this clonotype. The chain joins TRBV4-3 to TRBJ1-5; the D is unclear. CDR3 length equals 15 residues. Germline V CDR1 and CDR2: LGHNA, YSLEER. Between the trimmed V and J ends, which lost 5 bases and 0 bases, there was a span of 11 bases. CDR3 loop: CASSGEPYSNQPQHF. The CDR3 region has the DNA TGCGCCAGCAGCGGCGAGCCGTATAGCAATCAGCCCCAGCATTTT.

This clonotype was seen only a few times. The gene calls are TRBV7-9 and TRBJ2-1; possible D gene TRBD1, 5 bases. Trimming removed 7 bases at V and 9 bases at J, with 16 bases between. Looked up from germline, CDR1 is SEHNR and CDR2 is FQNEAQ (reference sequence). The CDR3 sequence is 13 residues long. CDR3 residues: CASTQGEAIEQFF. The CDR3 bases are TGTGCCAGCACCCAGGGCGAAGCGATTGAGCAGTTCTTC.

V and J are TRBV7-9 and TRBJ1-5, with D uncertain. Germline-derived CDR1 and CDR2 are SEHNR and FQNEAQ (reference sequence). The CDR3 runs 16 residues. The ends were cut back, 6 bases at V and 3 bases at J, with 18 bases in the middle. The CDR3 DNA reads as TGTGCCAGCAGACGATGGCGGGGAAACGACAATCAGCCCCAGCATTTT. Residues: CASRRWRGNDNQPQHF.

This clonotype was detected many times. This chain uses TRBV7-9 with TRBJ1-1, with TRBD1 as a possible D gene (6 bases). CDR3 length: 13 residues. Germline CDR1 and CDR2: SEHNR and FQNEAQ (reference sequence). The V end was cut by 5 bases, the J end by 3 bases, with 10 bases between. CDR3 loop: CASSTTGDTEAFF. CDR3 sequence (DNA): TGTGCCAGCAGCACGACAGGCGACACTGAAGCTTTCTTT.

This sequence joins TRBV7-2 and TRBJ1-1; no definite D call. CDR3 size: 15 residues. Germline values: CDR1 SGHTA, CDR2 FQGNSA. V gave up 2 bases and J gave up 4 bases, with 14 bases separating them. The CDR3 protein is CASSLMWASGTEAFF. The CDR3 DNA reads TGTGCCAGCAGCTTAATGTGGGCCTCGGGCACTGAAGCTTTCTTT. Together with reference TRBV7-2 and TRBJ1-1, the CDR3 gives the full variable domain: GAGVSQSPSNKVTEKGKDVELRCDPISGHTALYWYRQSLGQGLEFLIYFQGNSAPDKSGLPSDRFSAERTGGSVSTLTIQRTQQEDSAVYLCASSLMWASGTEAFFGQGTRLTVV.

V gene TRBV20-1 combines with J gene TRBJ1-1; D gene unclear. The CDR3 runs 16 residues. Germline assignment: CDR1 DFQATT and CDR2 SNEGSKA (reference sequence). V was pared by 6 bases and J by 1 base, with 21 bases between. The CDR3 coding sequence is TGCAGTGCCTTCTATCTCCCCGGTTGGGGGAACACTGAAGCTTTCTTT. Translating it yields CSAFYLPGWGNTEAFF.

In this sample, this clonotype turned up a few times. This sequence joins TRBV28 and TRBJ2-2, with 8 bases aligning to TRBD2. J was trimmed by 9 bases and V by 8 bases; bases with no gene match: 8. CDR3 length: 13 amino acids. The germline V gene has CDR1 MDHEN and CDR2 SYDVKM. Written as DNA, the CDR3 is TGTGCCAGCTTCTACAGCGGGGGAAGGGAGCTGTTTTTT. Translating gives CASFYSGGRELFF.

This clonotype has only a few counts. The chain links TRBV9 to TRBJ1-2; D unresolved. This CDR3 has 15 residues. The germline V and J ends were trimmed by 3 bases and 5 bases, with 17 bases remaining between them. CDR1 SGDLS and CDR2 YYNGEE come from the germline V gene. The DNA of the CDR3 is TGTGCCAGCAGCGCCCGACATACTGCCCCTTATGGCTACACCTTC. This gives the protein CASSARHTAPYGYTF.

This clonotype was picked up many times. The chain recombines TRBV7-9 with TRBJ2-3; a possible D gene is TRBD1 (5 bases). The CDR3 length is 16 residues. Trimming took 1 base from V and 6 from J, leaving 17 bases between them. Germline V gene lookup returns CDR1 SEHNR and CDR2 FQNEAQ (reference sequence). The CDR3 loop reads CASSLVGPKGIDTQYF. The CDR3 DNA reads as TGTGCCAGCAGCTTAGTTGGACCCAAGGGGATCGATACGCAGTATTTT.

The rearrangement links TRBV3-1 to TRBJ1-1; no definite D call. The germline V gene has CDR1 LGHDT and CDR2 YNNKEL (reference sequence). The CDR3 is made up of 12 amino acids. Trimming shortened V by 6 bases and J by 3 bases, and 8 bases separated the two germline ends. CDR3 amino acids: CASRDGDTEAFF. CDR3 coding DNA: TGTGCCAGCAGGGATGGCGACACTGAAGCTTTCTTT.